This T cell receptor (beta chain) stems from a study of EBV T-cell therapy then PD-1 blockade in nasopharyngeal carcinoma. Treatment noted: AdE1-LMPpoly-expanded autologous EBV-specific T-cell therapy followed by anti-PD-1 nivolumab. Measured with immunoSEQ multiplex PCR; TCRdb has only the in-frame clones, and not every one. The sample lists fewer than 20,000 clones, approximately 84% seen once, with around 30% in the top ten. This clone appeared a single time. Antigen unknown. The source of this sequence is a man aged 35 to 55 with nasopharyngeal carcinoma. This sample comprised CD8+ T cells from blood, obtained at approximately day 30 from a patient whose treatment included autologous EBV-specific T cells and nivolumab.

CDR3 DNA: TGTGCCAGCAGTTTGGACATCCTCCTCAATAATTCACCCCTCCACTTT. It yields the protein CASSLDILLNNSPLHF. The chain links TRBV6-5 to TRBJ1-6; TRBD1 might be the D (5 bases). The germline V gene encodes CDR1 MNHEY and CDR2 SVGAGI. Trimming cost V 4 bases and J 5 bases, with 15 bases left between them. The CDR3 consists of 16 residues.